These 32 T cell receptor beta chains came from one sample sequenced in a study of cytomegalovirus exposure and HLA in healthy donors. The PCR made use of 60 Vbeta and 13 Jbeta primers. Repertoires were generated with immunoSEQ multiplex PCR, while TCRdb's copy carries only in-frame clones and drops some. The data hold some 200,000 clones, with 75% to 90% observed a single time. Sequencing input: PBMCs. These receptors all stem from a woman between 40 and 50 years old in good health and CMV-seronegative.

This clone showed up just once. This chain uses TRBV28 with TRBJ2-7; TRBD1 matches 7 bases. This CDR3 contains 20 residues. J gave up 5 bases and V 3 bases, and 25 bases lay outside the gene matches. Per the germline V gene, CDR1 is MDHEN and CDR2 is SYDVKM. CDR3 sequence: CASSFPLGQIGATDPNEQYF. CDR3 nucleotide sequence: TGTGCCAGCAGTTTCCCCTTGGGACAGATAGGAGCGACGGACCCCAACGAGCAGTACTTC.

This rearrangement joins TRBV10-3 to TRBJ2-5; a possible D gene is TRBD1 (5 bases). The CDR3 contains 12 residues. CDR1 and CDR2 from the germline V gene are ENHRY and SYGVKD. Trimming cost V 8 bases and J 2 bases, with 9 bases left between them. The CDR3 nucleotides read TGTGCCATCGGCACAGGACAAGAGACCCAGTACTTC. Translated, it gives CAIGTGQETQYF.

CDR3 nucleotides: TGCGCCAGCAGCCGGACCATACAGGGACCTGGAAACACCATATATTTT. This codes for CASSRTIQGPGNTIYF. The chain is built from TRBV5-1 and TRBJ1-3, with D tentatively TRBD1 (6 bases). This CDR3 region has 16 residues. Germline V gene lookup returns CDR1 SGHRS and CDR2 YFSETQ. The V and J ends lost 4 bases and 2 bases respectively, with 16 bases between them.

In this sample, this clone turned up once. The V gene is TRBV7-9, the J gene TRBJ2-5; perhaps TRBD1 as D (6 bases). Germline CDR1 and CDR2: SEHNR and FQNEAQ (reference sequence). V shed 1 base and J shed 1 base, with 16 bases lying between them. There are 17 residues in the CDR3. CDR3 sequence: CASSLGVRTASQETQYF. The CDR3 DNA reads TGTGCCAGCAGCTTAGGGGTCCGGACAGCATCCCAAGAGACCCAGTACTTC.

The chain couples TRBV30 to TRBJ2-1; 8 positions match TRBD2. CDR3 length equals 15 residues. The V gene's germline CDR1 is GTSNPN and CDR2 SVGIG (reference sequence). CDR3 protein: CAVIYKGLAQDEQFF. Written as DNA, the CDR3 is TGTGCTGTTATCTACAAAGGACTAGCTCAGGATGAGCAGTTCTTC.

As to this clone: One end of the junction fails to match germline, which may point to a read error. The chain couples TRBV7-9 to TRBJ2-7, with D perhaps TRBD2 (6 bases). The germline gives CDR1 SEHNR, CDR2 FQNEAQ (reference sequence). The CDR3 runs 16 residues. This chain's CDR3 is CSSSFWKTGSPYEQYF. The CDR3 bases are TGTTCCAGCAGCTTTTGGAAGACCGGGAGCCCTTACGAGCAGTACTTC.

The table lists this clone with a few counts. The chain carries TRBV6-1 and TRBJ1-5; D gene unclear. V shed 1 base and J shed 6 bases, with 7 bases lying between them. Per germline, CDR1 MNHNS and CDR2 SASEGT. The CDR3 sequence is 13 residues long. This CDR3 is CASSEGWSQPQHF. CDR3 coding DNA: TGTGCCAGCAGTGAAGGTTGGAGTCAGCCCCAGCATTTT.

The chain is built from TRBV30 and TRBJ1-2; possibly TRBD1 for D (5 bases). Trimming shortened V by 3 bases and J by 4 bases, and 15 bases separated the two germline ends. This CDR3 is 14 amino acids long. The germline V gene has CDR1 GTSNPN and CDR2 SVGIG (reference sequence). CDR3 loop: CAWSRDFFPYGYTF. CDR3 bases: TGTGCCTGGAGCCGGGACTTCTTCCCCTATGGCTACACCTTC.

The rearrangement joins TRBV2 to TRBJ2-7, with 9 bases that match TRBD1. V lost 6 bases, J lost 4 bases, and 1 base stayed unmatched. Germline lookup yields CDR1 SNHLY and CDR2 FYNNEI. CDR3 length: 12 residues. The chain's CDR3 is CASRDRGYEQYF. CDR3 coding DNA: TGTGCCAGCAGGGACAGGGGTTACGAGCAGTACTTC.

For the CDR3, the DNA is TGTGCCAGCAGTGTTCGAGAAGATACGCAGTATTTT. This sequence encodes CASSVREDTQYF. This sequence joins TRBV6-1 and TRBJ2-3; D is ambiguous. Trimming stripped 4 bases from V and 5 bases from J, with 7 bases between. Germline V CDR1 and CDR2: MNHNS, SASEGT. The CDR3 consists of 12 residues.

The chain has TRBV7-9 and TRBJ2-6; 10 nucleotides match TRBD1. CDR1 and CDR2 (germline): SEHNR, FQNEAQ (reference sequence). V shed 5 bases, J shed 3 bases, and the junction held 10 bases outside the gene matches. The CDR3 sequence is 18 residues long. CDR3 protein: CASSRWTGGIFGANVLTF. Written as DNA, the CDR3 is TGTGCCAGCAGCCGTTGGACAGGGGGTATATTTGGGGCCAACGTCCTGACTTTC.

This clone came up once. The chain's CDR3 is CASSMAGLAGAETQYF. The CDR3 coding sequence is TGTGCCAGTAGTATGGCCGGACTAGCGGGAGCCGAGACCCAGTACTTC. The chain has TRBV19 and TRBJ2-5; 13 bases map to TRBD2. V was clipped by 3 bases and J by 5 bases; unmatched bases: 6. The V gene's germline CDR1 is LNHDA and CDR2 SQIVND (reference sequence). The CDR3 extends over 16 amino acids. The full variable domain, rest sourced from reference TRBV19 and TRBJ2-5, is DGGITQSPKYLFRKEGQNVTLSCEQNLNHDAMYWYRQDPGQGLRLIYYSQIVNDFQKGDIAEGYSVSREKKESFPLTVTSAQKNPTAFYLCASSMAGLAGAETQYFGPGTRLLVL.

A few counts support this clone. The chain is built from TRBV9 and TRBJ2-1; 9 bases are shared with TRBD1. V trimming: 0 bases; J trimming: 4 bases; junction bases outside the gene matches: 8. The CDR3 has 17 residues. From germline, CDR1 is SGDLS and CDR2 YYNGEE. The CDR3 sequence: CASSVVQGAGGYNEQFF. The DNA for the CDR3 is TGTGCCAGCAGCGTAGTACAGGGGGCAGGGGGATACAATGAGCAGTTCTTC.

CDR3 in amino acids: CASSLETGVGGYTF. For the CDR3, the DNA is TGTGCCAGCAGTCTAGAGACAGGGGTGGGTGGCTACACCTTC. The chain uses TRBV28 and TRBJ1-2; TRBD1 matches at 8 bases. V lost 5 bases, J lost 7 bases, and 9 bases stayed unmatched. The CDR3 runs 14 residues. Germline CDR1 is MDHEN and CDR2 is SYDVKM.

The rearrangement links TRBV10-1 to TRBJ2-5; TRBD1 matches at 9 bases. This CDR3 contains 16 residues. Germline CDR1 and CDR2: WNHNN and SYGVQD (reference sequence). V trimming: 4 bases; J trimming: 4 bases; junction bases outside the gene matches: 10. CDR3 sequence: CASSGGTGLRGETQYF. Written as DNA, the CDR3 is TGCGCCAGCAGTGGCGGGACAGGGCTTCGGGGAGAGACCCAGTACTTC.

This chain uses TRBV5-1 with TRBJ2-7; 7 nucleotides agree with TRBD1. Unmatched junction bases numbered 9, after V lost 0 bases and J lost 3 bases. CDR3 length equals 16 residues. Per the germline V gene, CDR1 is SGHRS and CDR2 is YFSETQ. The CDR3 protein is CASSLAWGRDSYEQYF. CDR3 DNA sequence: TGCGCCAGCAGCTTGGCTTGGGGCCGGGACAGCTACGAGCAGTACTTC.

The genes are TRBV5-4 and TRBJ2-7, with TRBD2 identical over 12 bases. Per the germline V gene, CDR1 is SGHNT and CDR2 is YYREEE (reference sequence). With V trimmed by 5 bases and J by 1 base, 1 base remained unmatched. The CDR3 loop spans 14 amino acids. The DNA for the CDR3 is TGTGCCAGCAGACTAGCGGGAGGTTCCTACGAGCAGTACTTC. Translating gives CASRLAGGSYEQYF.

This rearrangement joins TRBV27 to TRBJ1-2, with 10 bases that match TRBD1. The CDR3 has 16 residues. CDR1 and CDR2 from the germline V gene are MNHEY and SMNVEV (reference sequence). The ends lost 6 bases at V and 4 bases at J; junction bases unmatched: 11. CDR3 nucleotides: TGTGCCAGCAGGCCCGGGACAGGGGTCCTCGCCTATGGCTACACCTTC. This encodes CASRPGTGVLAYGYTF.

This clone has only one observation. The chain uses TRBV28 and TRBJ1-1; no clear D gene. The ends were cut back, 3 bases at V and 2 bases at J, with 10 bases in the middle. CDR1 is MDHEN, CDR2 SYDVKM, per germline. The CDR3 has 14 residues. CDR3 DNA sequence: TGTGCCAGCAGTTTGGGGAGATTAAACACTGAAGCTTTCTTT. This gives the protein CASSLGRLNTEAFF.

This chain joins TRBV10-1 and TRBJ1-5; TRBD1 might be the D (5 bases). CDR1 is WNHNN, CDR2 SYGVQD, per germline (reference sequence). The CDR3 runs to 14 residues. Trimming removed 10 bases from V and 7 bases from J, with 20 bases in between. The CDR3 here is CATPPRVRRQPQHF. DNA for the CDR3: TGCGCCACCCCCCCCAGGGTTCGTAGGCAGCCCCAGCATTTT.

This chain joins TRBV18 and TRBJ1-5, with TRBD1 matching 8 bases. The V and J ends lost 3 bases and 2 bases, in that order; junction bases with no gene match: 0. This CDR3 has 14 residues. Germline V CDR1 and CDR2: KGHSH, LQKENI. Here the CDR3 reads CASSPGQGNQPQHF. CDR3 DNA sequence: TGTGCCAGCTCACCGGGACAGGGCAATCAGCCCCAGCATTTT.

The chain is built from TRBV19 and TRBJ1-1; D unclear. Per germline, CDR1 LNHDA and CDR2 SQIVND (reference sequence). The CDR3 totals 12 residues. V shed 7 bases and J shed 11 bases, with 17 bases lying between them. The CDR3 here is CASKTGMTEAFF. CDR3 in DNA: TGTGCCAGTAAGACGGGAATGACCGAGGCTTTCTTT. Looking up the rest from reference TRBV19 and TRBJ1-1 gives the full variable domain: DGGITQSPKYLFRKEGQNVTLSCEQNLNHDAMYWYRQDPGQGLRLIYYSQIVNDFQKGDIAEGYSVSREKKESFPLTVTSAQKNPTAFYLCASKTGMTEAFFGQGTRLTVV.

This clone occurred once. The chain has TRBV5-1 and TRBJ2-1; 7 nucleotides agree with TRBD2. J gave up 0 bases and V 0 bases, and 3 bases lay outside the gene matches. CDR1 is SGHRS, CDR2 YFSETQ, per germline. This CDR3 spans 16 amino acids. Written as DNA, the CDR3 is TGCGCCAGCAGCTTGGTTGGCGGGAGCTCCTACAATGAGCAGTTCTTC. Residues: CASSLVGGSSYNEQFF.

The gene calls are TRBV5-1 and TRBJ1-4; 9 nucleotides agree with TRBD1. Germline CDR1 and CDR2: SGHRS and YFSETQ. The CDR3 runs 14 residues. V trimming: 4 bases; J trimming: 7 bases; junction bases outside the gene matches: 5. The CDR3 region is CASSRGTGTEKLFF. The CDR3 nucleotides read TGCGCCAGCAGCCGCGGGACAGGGACTGAAAAACTGTTTTTT.

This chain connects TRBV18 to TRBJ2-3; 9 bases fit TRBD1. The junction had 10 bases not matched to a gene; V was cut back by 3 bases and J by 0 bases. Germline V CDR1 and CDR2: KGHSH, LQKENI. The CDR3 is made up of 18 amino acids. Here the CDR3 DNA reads TGTGCCAGCTCACCGCGGACAGGGGCGGTTAAAAGCACAGATACGCAGTATTTT. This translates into CASSPRTGAVKSTDTQYF.

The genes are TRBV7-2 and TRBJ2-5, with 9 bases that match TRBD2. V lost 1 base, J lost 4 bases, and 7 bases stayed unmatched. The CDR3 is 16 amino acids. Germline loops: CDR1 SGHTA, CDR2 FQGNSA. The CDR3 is CASSLEVAGVRETQYF. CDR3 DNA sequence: TGTGCCAGCAGCTTAGAGGTAGCGGGAGTTCGAGAGACCCAGTACTTC. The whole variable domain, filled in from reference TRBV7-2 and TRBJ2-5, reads GAGVSQSPSNKVTEKGKDVELRCDPISGHTALYWYRQSLGQGLEFLIYFQGNSAPDKSGLPSDRFSAERTGGSVSTLTIQRTQQEDSAVYLCASSLEVAGVRETQYFGPGTRLLVL.

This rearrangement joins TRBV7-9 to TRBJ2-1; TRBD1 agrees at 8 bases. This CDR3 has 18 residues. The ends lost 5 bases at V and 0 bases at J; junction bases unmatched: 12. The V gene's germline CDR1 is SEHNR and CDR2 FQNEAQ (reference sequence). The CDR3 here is CASSPHRGYGLSYNEQFF. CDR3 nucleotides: TGTGCCAGCAGCCCTCACAGGGGGTACGGACTCTCCTACAATGAGCAGTTCTTC.

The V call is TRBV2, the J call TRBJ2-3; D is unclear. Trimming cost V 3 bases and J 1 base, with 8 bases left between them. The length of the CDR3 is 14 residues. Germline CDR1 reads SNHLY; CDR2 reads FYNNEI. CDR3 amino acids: CASSDTGRTDTQYF. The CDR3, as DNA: TGTGCCAGCAGTGACACGGGTCGCACAGATACGCAGTATTTT.

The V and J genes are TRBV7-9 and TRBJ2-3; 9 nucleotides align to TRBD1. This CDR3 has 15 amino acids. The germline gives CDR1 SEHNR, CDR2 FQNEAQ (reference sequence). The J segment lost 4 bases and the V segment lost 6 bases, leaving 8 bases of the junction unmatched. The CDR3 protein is CASRSGTGQADTQYF. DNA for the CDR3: TGTGCCAGCAGATCCGGGACAGGGCAGGCAGATACGCAGTATTTT.

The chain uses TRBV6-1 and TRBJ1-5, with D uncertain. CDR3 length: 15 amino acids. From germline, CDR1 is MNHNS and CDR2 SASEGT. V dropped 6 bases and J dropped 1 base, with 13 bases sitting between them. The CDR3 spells CASREVSGSNQPQHF. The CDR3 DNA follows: TGTGCCAGCAGGGAGGTGTCCGGAAGCAATCAGCCCCAGCATTTT.

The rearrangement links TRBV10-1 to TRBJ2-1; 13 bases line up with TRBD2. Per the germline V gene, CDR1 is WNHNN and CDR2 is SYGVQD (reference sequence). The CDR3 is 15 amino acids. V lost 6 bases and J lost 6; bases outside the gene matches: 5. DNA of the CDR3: TGCGCCAGCAGCCAAACTAGCGGGGGGGGCAATGAGCAGTTCTTC. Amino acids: CASSQTSGGGNEQFF.

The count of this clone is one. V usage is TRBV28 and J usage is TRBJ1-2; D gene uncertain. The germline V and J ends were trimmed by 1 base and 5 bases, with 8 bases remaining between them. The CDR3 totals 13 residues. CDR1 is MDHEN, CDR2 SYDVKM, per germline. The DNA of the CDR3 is TGTGCCAGCAGTTTATTAACGGGTTATGGCTACACCTTC. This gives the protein CASSLLTGYGYTF.